Listed here are 10 T cell receptor beta chains from one sample, sequenced in a study of regulatory T cells in long-lasting Graves disease. With iRepertoire HTBI primers and Arm-PCR of CDR3 regions, TCR beta libraries were built. TCRdb re-derived calls from the multiplex PCR reads in MiXCR, one entry per CDR3 protein. The profile shows about 540,000 distinct CDR3 sequences, 13% of them singletons. As for time point: newly diagnosed GD, antithyroid drugs for less than 3 months. PBMCs were the source of the RNA used for TCR sequencing. The data were also submitted as part of a second study, on T cells in Graves' hyperthyroidism and ophthalmopathy.

The sequencing here drew on peripheral blood mononuclear cells (PBMCs), taken at new diagnosis, from a patient treated with antithyroid drugs. The receptors were gathered from a man in his thirties or forties with Graves disease.

This clonotype has a handful of counts. V usage is TRBV9 and J usage is TRBJ2-1; D is possibly TRBD2 (6 bases). This CDR3 has 14 residues. The V end was cut by 3 bases, the J end by 5 bases, with 12 bases between. Germline CDR1 SGDLS, CDR2 YYNGEE. The CDR3: CASSDSTGDNEQFF. CDR3 sequence (DNA): TGTGCCAGCAGCGACAGTACGGGAGACAATGAGCAGTTCTTC.

There are many counts of this clonotype. This rearrangement joins TRBV12-3 or TRBV12-4 to TRBJ2-1, with D uncertain. The V end lost 6 bases, the J end lost 4 bases, and 13 bases lay between the germline ends. The CDR3 contains 14 residues. The CDR3 nucleotides are TGTGCCAGCAGCCCCTCCGGTTCGTACAATGAGCAGTTCTTC. This encodes CASSPSGSYNEQFF.

V gene TRBV28 combines with J gene TRBJ2-5, with 9 bases lining up with TRBD1. This CDR3 has 14 amino acids. V shed 3 bases and J 3 bases; nucleotides not matched to a gene: 2. CDR1 is MDHEN, CDR2 SYDVKM, per germline. The CDR3 sequence: CASSFDRGKETQYF. The CDR3 nucleotides are TGTGCCAGCAGTTTTGACAGGGGGAAAGAGACCCAGTACTTC.

The table lists this clonotype with a few counts. The chain couples TRBV28 to TRBJ1-4; D is possibly TRBD1 (5 bases). The CDR3 length is 14 residues. CDR1 is MDHEN and CDR2 is SYDVKM in the germline V gene. Trimming removed 4 bases at V and 0 bases at J, with 6 bases between. The CDR3 DNA sequence: TGTGCCAGCAGTTCGGACACAACTAATGAAAAACTGTTTTTT. Its protein product is CASSSDTTNEKLFF.

The rearrangement uses TRBV6-5 and TRBJ2-2; possible D gene TRBD2, 6 bases. V lost 2 bases, J lost 4 bases, and 14 bases lay in between. CDR3 length: 16 residues. Germline CDR1 MNHEY, CDR2 SVGAGI. The CDR3 DNA sequence: TGTGCCAGCAGTTACGAGAGTAGCGGATTCACCGGGGAGCTGTTTTTT. Protein sequence: CASSYESSGFTGELFF.

This clonotype was picked up many times. The chain uses TRBV27 and TRBJ2-2, with 8 bases fitting TRBD1. CDR3 size: 16 residues. Germline CDR1 is MNHEY and CDR2 is SMNVEV (reference sequence). V gave up 6 bases and J gave up 5 bases; unmatched junction bases: 11. This chain's CDR3 is CASRLAQGAWTGELFF. In DNA, the CDR3 is TGTGCCAGCAGGCTTGCGCAGGGGGCTTGGACCGGGGAGCTGTTTTTT.

This clonotype was found many times. CDR3 nucleotides: TGTGCCAGCACCCACCCTCCCCGGCTAGCGGGCTACCAGCCTTTAGCCAAAAACATTCAGTACTTC. It translates to CASTHPPRLAGYQPLAKNIQYF. The rearrangement links TRBV12-3 or TRBV12-4 to TRBJ2-4; TRBD2 matches at 8 bases. This CDR3 has 22 amino acids. With 7 bases clipped from V and 0 bases from J, the junction kept 26 bases outside the gene matches.

This clonotype came up a few times. The chain has TRBV20-1 and TRBJ2-3, with D maybe TRBD2 (6 bases). The V end lost 6 bases, the J end lost 2 bases, and 18 bases lay between the germline ends. Looked up from germline, CDR1 is DFQATT and CDR2 is SNEGSKA (reference sequence). The CDR3 is 15 residues long. As DNA, the CDR3 is TGCAGTGCGAGTCCCGGGACTTGCCTCACAGATACGCAGTATTTT. Translation: CSASPGTCLTDTQYF.

This clonotype turned up a few times. The chain joins TRBV30 to TRBJ2-4; D might be TRBD1 (7 bases). From germline, CDR1 is GTSNPN and CDR2 SVGIG (reference sequence). Trimming removed 3 bases at V and 9 bases at J, with 18 bases between. The CDR3 is made up of 14 amino acids. This CDR3 is CAWSLAGQQAIQYF. For the CDR3, the DNA is TGTGCCTGGAGCCTGGCGGGACAGCAAGCCATTCAGTACTTC.

In this sample, this clonotype turned up many times. J is TRBJ2-7 and V is TRBV7-6; 7 nucleotides agree with TRBD2. V lost 2 bases to trimming and J lost 5 bases; unmatched junction nucleotides: 12. Germline values: CDR1 SGHVS, CDR2 FNYEAQ. CDR3 length: 16 amino acids. The chain's CDR3 is CASSLRGRESHDEQYF. CDR3 bases: TGTGCCAGCAGCTTAAGAGGGCGGGAGAGCCACGACGAGCAGTACTTC.